The rows below give T cell receptor beta chains drawn from one sample of a study of CD8+CD57+ T cells in acquired aplastic anemia. TCRdb re-called the reads through MiXCR, storing one row per CDR3 protein. The repertoire consists of about 220,000 distinct CDR3 sequences, with roughly 35% occurring once and the leading ten covering 0.9% to 1.2%. Specimen: sorted CD4+, CD8+, or CD8+CD57+ T cells (not recorded which) from PBMCs. Receptors originate from a human donor in good health, serving as a control. The CDR3 runs from the conserved cysteine through the conserved F or W. The D gene is left open where the match is weak. Only some rows state a clone size, as once, few, many or a class for expanded clones.

v_call,clone_size,d_call,j_call,cdr3_nt,cdr3_aa
TRBV9,-,TRBD1,TRBJ1-2,TGTGCCAGCAGCGTAGAAGCAGGGGGCGCCGGCTATGGCTACACCTTC,CASSVEAGGAGYGYTF
TRBV20-1,many,TRBD2,TRBJ2-1,TGCAGTGCTAGACTCTCGACTAGCGGGGGGAGTGAGCAGTTCTTC,CSARLSTSGGSEQFF
TRBV2,-,-,TRBJ2-1,TGTGCTGGCGCGCCTTCCTACAATGAGCAGTTCTTC,CAGAPSYNEQFF
TRBV11-1,-,-,TRBJ2-1,TGTGCCAGCAGCAATCCGCTACAGGGCCTATCGAATGAGCAGTTCTTC,CASSNPLQGLSNEQFF
TRBV19,many,TRBD1,TRBJ2-2,TGTGCCAGTGGGACAGGAGGTAACACCGGGGAGCTGTTTTTT,CASGTGGNTGELFF
TRBV10-1,many,-,TRBJ1-4,TGCGCCAGCAGTGAGAGTGATGAAAAACTGTTTTTT,CASSESDEKLFF
TRBV5-8,many,-,TRBJ1-6,TGTGCCAGCAGCTTGTGGGGCGAGTCACCCCTCCACTTT,CASSLWGESPLHF
TRBV2,many,-,TRBJ1-1,TGTGCCAGCTCGGCCAGGGAAAACACTGAAGCTTTCTTT,CASSARENTEAFF
TRBV7-2,once,-,TRBJ1-6,TGTGCCAGCAGCTTAGAATTCGAGGGCTCACCCCTCCACTTT,CASSLEFEGSPLHF
TRBV5-1,-,-,TRBJ1-2,TGCGCCAGCAGCTCGTCAGGGGTCGGAGCCAATGGCTACACCTTC,CASSSSGVGANGYTF
TRBV29-1,-,-,TRBJ1-3,TGCAGCGTTGATGTCCTAAACACCATATATTTT,CSVDVLNTIYF
TRBV6-1,few,-,TRBJ2-1,TGTGCCAGCAGTGAATCTAGTAGGGTTGGGTTCTTC,CASSESSRVGFF
TRBV28,-,-,TRBJ1-1,TGTGCCAGCAGTTTAAACCCAGAGAGGGCCACTGAAGCTTTCTTT,CASSLNPERATEAFF